Listed below are T cell receptor beta chains from one sample, sequenced in a study of Tregs in tolerant kidney transplant recipients. Measured with immunoSEQ multiplex PCR; TCRdb has only the in-frame clones, and not every one. The sample lists some 69,000 clones; over 80% were seen once. Sample: CD4+ T cells from blood. The source is a human donor in good health. CDR3s include the opening cysteine and the closing phenylalanine or tryptophan. Fields, in order: V gene, J gene, clone size, D gene, CDR3 DNA, CDR3 protein. D genes are given only for firm matches. The listing skips clone size in some rows; elsewhere it reads once, few, many or a size class.

v_call: TRBV10-3; j_call: TRBJ2-3; clone_size: -; d_call: TRBD2; cdr3_nt: TGTGCCATCAGAGGGACTAGCGGGGGAACTAGCGTCCCAGATACGCAGTATTTT; cdr3_aa: CAIRGTSGGTSVPDTQYF
v_call: TRBV5-4; j_call: TRBJ2-3; clone_size: -; d_call: -; cdr3_nt: TGTGCCAGCAGCTCAGCGGGCTCCACAGATACGCAGTATTTT; cdr3_aa: CASSSAGSTDTQYF
v_call: TRBV5-4; j_call: TRBJ1-2; clone_size: -; d_call: TRBD1; cdr3_nt: TGTGCCAGCAGCTCACAGGGGCGACCATATGGCTACACCTTC; cdr3_aa: CASSSQGRPYGYTF
v_call: TRBV7-6; j_call: TRBJ1-1; clone_size: few; d_call: -; cdr3_nt: TGTGCCAGCAGCCCCATCGGGGAGGGCACTGAAGCTTTCTTT; cdr3_aa: CASSPIGEGTEAFF
v_call: TRBV18; j_call: TRBJ1-1; clone_size: -; d_call: -; cdr3_nt: TGTGCCAGCTCACCACCGTCCGGGTATAGCACTGAAGCTTTCTTT; cdr3_aa: CASSPPSGYSTEAFF
v_call: TRBV2; j_call: TRBJ1-5; clone_size: few; d_call: -; cdr3_nt: TGTGCCAGCAGCGGGGAGGCGGGCAATCAGCCCCAGCATTTT; cdr3_aa: CASSGEAGNQPQHF
v_call: TRBV27; j_call: TRBJ1-6; clone_size: -; d_call: TRBD1; cdr3_nt: TGTGCCAGCAGTTTGACAGGGAGATGGGGCTATAATTCACCCCTCCACTTT; cdr3_aa: CASSLTGRWGYNSPLHF
v_call: TRBV11-1; j_call: TRBJ1-5; clone_size: -; d_call: TRBD1; cdr3_nt: TGTGCCAGCAGCTTAGGTACAGGGGTACAGCCCCAGCATTTT; cdr3_aa: CASSLGTGVQPQHF
v_call: TRBV4-1; j_call: TRBJ1-2; clone_size: -; d_call: -; cdr3_nt: TGCGCCAGCAGCCACCCCGCTGTAGGGATTTATGGCTACACCTTC; cdr3_aa: CASSHPAVGIYGYTF
v_call: TRBV7-2; j_call: TRBJ2-1; clone_size: few; d_call: -; cdr3_nt: TGTGCCAGCAGCTTAATTTGGGGCGGCACCAATGAGCAGTTCTTC; cdr3_aa: CASSLIWGGTNEQFF
v_call: TRBV7-6; j_call: TRBJ2-5; clone_size: -; d_call: TRBD2; cdr3_nt: TGTGCCAGCAGCTTATTCGCGGGAGGACAAGAGACCCAGTACTTC; cdr3_aa: CASSLFAGGQETQYF
v_call: TRBV6-9; j_call: TRBJ2-3; clone_size: -; d_call: TRBD2; cdr3_nt: TGTGCCAGCAGCCGACAACTAGCGGGAAGGGCAGATACGCAGTATTTT; cdr3_aa: CASSRQLAGRADTQYF
v_call: TRBV5-1; j_call: TRBJ2-7; clone_size: -; d_call: -; cdr3_nt: TGCGCCAGCAGCTTGACGGTCAGGGCGAACGAGCAGTACTTC; cdr3_aa: CASSLTVRANEQYF
v_call: TRBV5-1; j_call: TRBJ2-2; clone_size: -; d_call: -; cdr3_nt: TGCGCCAGCAGCGCACAGGGTTCTAACACCGGGGAGCTGTTTTTT; cdr3_aa: CASSAQGSNTGELFF
v_call: TRBV18; j_call: TRBJ1-1; clone_size: -; d_call: -; cdr3_nt: TGTGCCAGCTCGCCCCAGGTGAACACTGAAGCTTTCTTT; cdr3_aa: CASSPQVNTEAFF
v_call: TRBV30; j_call: TRBJ1-6; clone_size: -; d_call: -; cdr3_nt: TGTGCCTGGAGTGGCAGGGCGAGATATAATTCACCCCTCCACTTT; cdr3_aa: CAWSGRARYNSPLHF